These 2 T cell receptor beta chains share one sample of origin, sequenced in a study of control samples from healthy donors and cancer patients. Produced via immunoSEQ multiplex PCR; TCRdb's table is partial and in-frame only. The data show around 120,000 clones, with 88% seen just once and less than 3% held by the top ten. Material for sequencing was blood. The source of these receptors is a woman in her sixties or seventies in good health.

This chain links TRBV10-1 with TRBJ1-1; weak D call: TRBD1 (5 bases). Germline values: CDR1 WNHNN, CDR2 SYGVQD (reference sequence). V lost 6 bases and J lost 2, with 22 bases in between. This CDR3 is built from 17 residues. Written as DNA, the CDR3 is TGCGCCAGCAGAGGGGTGGGGCCCAGGCCGTTCAACACTGAAGCTTTCTTT. This encodes CASRGVGPRPFNTEAFF.

This clone was observed a few times. The V and J genes are TRBV10-3 and TRBJ2-7; 9 positions agree with TRBD2. With 2 bases clipped from V and 5 bases from J, the junction kept 13 bases outside the gene matches. Germline CDR1 and CDR2: ENHRY and SYGVKD. This CDR3 has 17 residues. This CDR3 is CAISEAAGGRSPHEQYF. The CDR3 region has the DNA TGTGCCATCAGTGAGGCCGCGGGGGGGCGATCCCCCCACGAGCAGTACTTC.